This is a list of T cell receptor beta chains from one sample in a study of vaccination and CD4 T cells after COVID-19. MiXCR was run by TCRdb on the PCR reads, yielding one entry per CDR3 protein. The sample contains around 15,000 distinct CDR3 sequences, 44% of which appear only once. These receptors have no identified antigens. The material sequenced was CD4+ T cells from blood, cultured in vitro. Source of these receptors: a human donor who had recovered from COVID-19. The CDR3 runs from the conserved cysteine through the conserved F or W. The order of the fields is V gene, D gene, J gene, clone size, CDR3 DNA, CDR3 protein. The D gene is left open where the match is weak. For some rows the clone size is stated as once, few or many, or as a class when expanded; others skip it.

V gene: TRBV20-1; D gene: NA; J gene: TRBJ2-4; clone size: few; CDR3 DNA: TGCAGTGCTAGTGATCCCATGAAGCGGAACATTCAGTACTTC; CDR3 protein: CSASDPMKRNIQYF
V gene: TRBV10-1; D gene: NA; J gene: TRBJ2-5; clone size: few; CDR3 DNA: TGCGCCAGCAGTGAGGGACCAATGAAAACCCAGTACTTC; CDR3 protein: CASSEGPMKTQYF
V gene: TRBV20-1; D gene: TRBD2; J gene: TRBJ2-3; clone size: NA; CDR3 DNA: TGCAGTGCCGGCGGGAGGGTTTTGGGCACAGATACGCAGTATTTT; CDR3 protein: CSAGGRVLGTDTQYF
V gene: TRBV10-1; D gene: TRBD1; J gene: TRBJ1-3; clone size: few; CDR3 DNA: TGCGCCAGCAGGGGGAAAGGGACAGCGCCTGGAAACACCATATATTTT; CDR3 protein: CASRGKGTAPGNTIYF
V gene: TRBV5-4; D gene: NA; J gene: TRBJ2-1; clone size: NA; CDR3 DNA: TGTGCCAGCAGCTTTAAAATAGCGGAGGCCAATGAGCAGTTCTTC; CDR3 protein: CASSFKIAEANEQFF
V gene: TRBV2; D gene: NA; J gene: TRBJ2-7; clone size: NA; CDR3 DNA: TGTGCCAGCACCCAGGGCCCGTTCTGGCACTTC; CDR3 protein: CASTQGPFWHF
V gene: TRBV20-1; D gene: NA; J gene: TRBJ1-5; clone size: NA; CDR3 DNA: TGCAGTGCTACGAAGGGAGTCAATCAGCCCCAGCATTTT; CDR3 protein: CSATKGVNQPQHF
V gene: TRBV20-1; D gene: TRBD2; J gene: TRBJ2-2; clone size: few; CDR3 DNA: TGCAGTGCTAGAGATCTAGCGGGAGGGGGGATCACCGGGGAGCTGTTTTTT; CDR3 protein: CSARDLAGGGITGELFF
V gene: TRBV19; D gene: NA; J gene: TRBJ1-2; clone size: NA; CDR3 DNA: TGTGCCAGTAGTGCAAGGACGGCTCTCAGCTATGGCTACACCTTC; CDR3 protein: CASSARTALSYGYTF
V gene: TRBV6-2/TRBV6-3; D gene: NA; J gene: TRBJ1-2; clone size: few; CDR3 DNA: TGTGCCAGCAGTAGAACGACAGACTATGGCTACACCTTC; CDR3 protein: CASSRTTDYGYTF
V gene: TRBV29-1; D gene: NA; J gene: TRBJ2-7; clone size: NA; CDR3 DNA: TGCAGCGTTAAGGACACCAGGTCCTACGAGCAGTACTTC; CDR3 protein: CSVKDTRSYEQYF
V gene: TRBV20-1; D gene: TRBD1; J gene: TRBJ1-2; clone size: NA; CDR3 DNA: TGCAGTGCTAATTACAGGGGGCTCCCGCTAGCTAACTATGGCTACACCTTC; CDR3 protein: CSANYRGLPLANYGYTF
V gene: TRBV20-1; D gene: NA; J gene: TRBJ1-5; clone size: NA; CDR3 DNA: TGCAGTGCTCGGGGGGACCAAAATCAGCCCCAGCATTTT; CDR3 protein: CSARGDQNQPQHF
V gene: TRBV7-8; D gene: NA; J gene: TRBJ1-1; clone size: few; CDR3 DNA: TGTGCCAGCAGCTTAGGGACGGGCACTGAAGCTTTCTTT; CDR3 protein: CASSLGTGTEAFF
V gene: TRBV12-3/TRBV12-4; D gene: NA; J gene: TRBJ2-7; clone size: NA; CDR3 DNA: TGTGCCAGCAGTTTATCCCGAAGGAACTACGAGCAGTACTTC; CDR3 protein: CASSLSRRNYEQYF
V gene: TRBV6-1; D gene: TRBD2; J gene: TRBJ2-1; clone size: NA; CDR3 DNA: TGTGCCAGCACCCCCGGGGGGGACAATGAGCAGTTCTTC; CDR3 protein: CASTPGGDNEQFF
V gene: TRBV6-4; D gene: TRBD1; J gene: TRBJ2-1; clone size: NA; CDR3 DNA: TGTGCCAGCAGTAAGACAGGGGGCAATGAGCAGTTCTTC; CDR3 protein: CASSKTGGNEQFF
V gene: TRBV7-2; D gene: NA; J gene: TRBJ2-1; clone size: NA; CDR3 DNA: TGTGCCAGCAGACAAATCCTGTCGGGGAGCGAGCAGTTCTTC; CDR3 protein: CASRQILSGSEQFF
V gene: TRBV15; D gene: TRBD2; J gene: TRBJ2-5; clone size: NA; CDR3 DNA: TGTGCCACCAGCAATGGACTAGCGGAAGAGACCCAGTACTTC; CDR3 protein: CATSNGLAEETQYF
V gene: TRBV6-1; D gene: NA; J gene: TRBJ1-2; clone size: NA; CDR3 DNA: TGTGCCAGCTCTCCGGATTATAACTATGGCTACACCTTC; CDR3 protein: CASSPDYNYGYTF
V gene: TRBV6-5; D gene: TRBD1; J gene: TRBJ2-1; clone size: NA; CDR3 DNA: TGTGCCAGCAATTACTACCGGGACAGGGGTATCAATGAGCAGTTCTTC; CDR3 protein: CASNYYRDRGINEQFF
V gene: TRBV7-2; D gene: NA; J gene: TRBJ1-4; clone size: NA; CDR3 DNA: TGTGCCAGCAGCTTAGTGGTGGGGATCAGTGAAAAACTGTTTTTT; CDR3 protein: CASSLVVGISEKLFF
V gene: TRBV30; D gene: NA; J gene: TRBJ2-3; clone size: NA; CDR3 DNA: TGTGCCTGGAGCCCGGGAGTGGAGACAGATACGCAGTATTTT; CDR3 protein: CAWSPGVETDTQYF
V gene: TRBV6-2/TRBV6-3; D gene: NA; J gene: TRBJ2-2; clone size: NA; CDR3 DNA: TGTGCCAGCAGTTACAGGGACACCGGGGAGCTGTTTTTT; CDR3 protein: CASSYRDTGELFF
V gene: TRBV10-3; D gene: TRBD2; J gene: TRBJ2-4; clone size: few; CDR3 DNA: TGTGCCATCAGTGACAACGTCGGACTAGCGGGAGACGGAAACATTCAGTACTTC; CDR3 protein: CAISDNVGLAGDGNIQYF
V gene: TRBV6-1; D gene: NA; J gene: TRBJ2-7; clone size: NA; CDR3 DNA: TGTGCCAGCAGTGACATACTGGATCTACGAGAGCGGTACTTC; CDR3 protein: CASSDILDLRERYF
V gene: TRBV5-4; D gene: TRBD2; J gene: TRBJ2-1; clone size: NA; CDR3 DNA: TGTGCCAGCAGCCCACCGGGACTAGCGGGAGACAATGAGCAGTTCTTC; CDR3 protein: CASSPPGLAGDNEQFF
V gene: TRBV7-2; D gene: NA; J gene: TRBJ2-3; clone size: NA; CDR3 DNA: TGTGCCAGCCCGAATGGAAGCGGCCAGAGCACAGATACGCAGTATTTT; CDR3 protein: CASPNGSGQSTDTQYF
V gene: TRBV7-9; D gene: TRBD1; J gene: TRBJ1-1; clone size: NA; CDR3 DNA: TGTGCCAGCAGCCCCCCTCGTAAACCGCCCCAGGGGGACACTGAAGCTTTCTTT; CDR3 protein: CASSPPRKPPQGDTEAFF
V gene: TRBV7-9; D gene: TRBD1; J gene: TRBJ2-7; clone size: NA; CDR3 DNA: TGTGCCAGCAGCTTAGTCGGGACAGGGTCCTACGAGCAGTACTTC; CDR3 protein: CASSLVGTGSYEQYF
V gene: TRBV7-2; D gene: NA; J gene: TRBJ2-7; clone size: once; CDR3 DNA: TGTGCCAGCAGCTTATTAGGTTACGAGCAGTACTTC; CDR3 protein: CASSLLGYEQYF
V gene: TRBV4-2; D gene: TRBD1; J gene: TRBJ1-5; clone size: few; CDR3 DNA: TGTGCCAGCAGCCAAGGTGGGACAGGGGTTCAGCCCCAGCATTTT; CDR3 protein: CASSQGGTGVQPQHF
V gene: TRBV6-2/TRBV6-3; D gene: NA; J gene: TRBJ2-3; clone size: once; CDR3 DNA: TGTGCCAGCAGTCCCGTAGCGGATTTCACAGATACGCAGTATTTT; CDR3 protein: CASSPVADFTDTQYF
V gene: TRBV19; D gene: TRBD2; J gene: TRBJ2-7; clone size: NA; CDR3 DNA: TGTGCCAGTAGGGGACTAGCGGGAGCTTACGAGCAGTACTTC; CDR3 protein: CASRGLAGAYEQYF
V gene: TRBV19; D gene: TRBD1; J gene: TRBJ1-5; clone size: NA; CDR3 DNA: TGTGCCAGTAGCTACAGGGGTAGGAGCAATCAGCCCCAGCATTTT; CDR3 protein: CASSYRGRSNQPQHF
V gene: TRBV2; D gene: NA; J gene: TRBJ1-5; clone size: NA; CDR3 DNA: TGTGCCAGCAGTGGAAGGGCTCAGCCCCAGCATTTT; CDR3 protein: CASSGRAQPQHF
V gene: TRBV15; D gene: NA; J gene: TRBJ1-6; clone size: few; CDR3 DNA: TGTGCCACCAGCAGAGATATGAACGGCGGTGGACCCCTCCACTTT; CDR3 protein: CATSRDMNGGGPLHF
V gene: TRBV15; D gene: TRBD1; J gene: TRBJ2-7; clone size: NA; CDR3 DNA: TGTGCCACCAGCATAGACAGGGGGCCATACGAGCAGTACTTC; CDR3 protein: CATSIDRGPYEQYF
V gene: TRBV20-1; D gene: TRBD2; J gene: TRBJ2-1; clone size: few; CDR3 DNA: TGCAGTGCTACGGGCTGGTTCGGCGGGAGGTACAATGAGCAGTTCTTC; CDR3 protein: CSATGWFGGRYNEQFF
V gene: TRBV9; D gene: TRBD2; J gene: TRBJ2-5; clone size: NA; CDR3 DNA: TGTGCCAGCAGCGTAGAGAGCGGGAACCAAGAGACCCAGTACTTC; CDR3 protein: CASSVESGNQETQYF
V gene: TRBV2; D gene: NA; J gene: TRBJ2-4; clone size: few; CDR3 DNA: TGTGCCAGCAGACAGGGTTACATTCAGTACTTC; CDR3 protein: CASRQGYIQYF
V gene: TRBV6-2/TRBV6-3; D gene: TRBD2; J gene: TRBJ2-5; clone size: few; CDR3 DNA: TGTGCCAGCAGTGCCAAGGGACTAGCGAGACTGCAGGATCGTGAGACCCAGTACTTC; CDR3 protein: CASSAKGLARLQDRETQYF
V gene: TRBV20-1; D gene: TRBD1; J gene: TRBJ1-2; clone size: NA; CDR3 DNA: TGCAGTGCTAGCCCATTCCGCTCGGGACAGGGATCCCTCGGCTACACCTTC; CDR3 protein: CSASPFRSGQGSLGYTF
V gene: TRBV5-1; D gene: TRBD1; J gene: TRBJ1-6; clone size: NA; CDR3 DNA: TGCGCCAGCAGCCGGGACAGGGGGGAATCACCCCTCCACTTT; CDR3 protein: CASSRDRGESPLHF
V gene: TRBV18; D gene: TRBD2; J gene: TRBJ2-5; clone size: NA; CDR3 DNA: TGTGCCAGCTCACCAGAGGGACTAGGGGGAGAGACCCAGTACTTC; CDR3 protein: CASSPEGLGGETQYF
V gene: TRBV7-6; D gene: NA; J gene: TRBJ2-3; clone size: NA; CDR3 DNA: TGTGCCAGCAGCTATAGCGGCGGTCCGGGGTATTTT; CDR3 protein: CASSYSGGPGYF
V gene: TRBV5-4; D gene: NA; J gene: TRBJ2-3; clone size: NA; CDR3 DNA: TGTGCCAGCAGCGGTAACGGGGTTCCAGATACGCAGTATTTT; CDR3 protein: CASSGNGVPDTQYF
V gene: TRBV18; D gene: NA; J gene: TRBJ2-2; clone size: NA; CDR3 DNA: TGTGCCAGCTCGTCCACTTCGGGGGTCAACGCCGGGGAGCTGTTTTTT; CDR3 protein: CASSSTSGVNAGELFF
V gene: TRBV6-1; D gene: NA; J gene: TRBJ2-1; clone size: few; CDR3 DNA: TGTGCCAGCAGGGATCGGTCCTACAATGAGCAGTTCTTC; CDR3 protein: CASRDRSYNEQFF
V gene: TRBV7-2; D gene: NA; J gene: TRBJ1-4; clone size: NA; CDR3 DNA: TGTGCCAGCAGTGATCCAAGGGACCTTGGGGAAAAACTGTTTTTT; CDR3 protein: CASSDPRDLGEKLFF